In this sample, the clone carrying this T cell receptor beta chain turned up many times. What it binds is unknown. TCRdb processed the multiplex PCR reads anew with MiXCR; each CDR3 protein has one entry. The data hold 140,000 to 150,000 distinct CDR3 sequences, with around a third observed a single time. Breast cancer patients provided tissue from their axillary draining lymph nodes. This CDR3 contains 17 residues. The V segment lost 5 bases and the J segment 4 bases; nucleotides outside the gene matches: 9. Germline CDR1 SGHTA, CDR2 FQGNSA. The entry originates in a study of breast tumors, draining lymph nodes, adjacent tissues. General study findings and limits: Tumors had less TCR diversity than lymph nodes, more than nontumor tissue. That most tumor T cells come from lymph nodes remained unproven. The data were judged consistent with most tumor T cells coming from lymph node and expanding in tumor.

The origin of this receptor is a female donor with breast cancer. Some clones in this sample may be carry-over from other donors' samples. The rearrangement links TRBV7-2 to TRBJ2-5, with 14 bases aligning to TRBD2. The sequenced sample was axillary lymph node tissue. CDR3 sequence reads: CASSGRLAGGLGETQYF. CDR3 bases: TGTGCCAGCAGCGGACGACTAGCGGGGGGGCTGGGAGAGACCCAGTACTTC.